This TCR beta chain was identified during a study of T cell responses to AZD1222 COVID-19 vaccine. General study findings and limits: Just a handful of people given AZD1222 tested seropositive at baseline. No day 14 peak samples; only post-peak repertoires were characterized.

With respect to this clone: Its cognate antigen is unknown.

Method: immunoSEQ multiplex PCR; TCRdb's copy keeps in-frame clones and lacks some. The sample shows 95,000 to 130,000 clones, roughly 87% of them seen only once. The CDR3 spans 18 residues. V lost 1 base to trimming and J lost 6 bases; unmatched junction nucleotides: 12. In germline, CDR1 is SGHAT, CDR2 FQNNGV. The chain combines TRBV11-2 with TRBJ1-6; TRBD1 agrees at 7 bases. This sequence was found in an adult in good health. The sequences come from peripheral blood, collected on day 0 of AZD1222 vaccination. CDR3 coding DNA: TGTGCCAGCAGCTTAGCCCCAGGCACAGGGGTTTTTAATTCACCCCTCCACTTT. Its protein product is CASSLAPGTGVFNSPLHF.